This is a list of T cell receptor beta chains from one sample in a study of cytomegalovirus exposure and HLA in healthy donors. The protocol was immunoSEQ multiplex PCR, while the TCRdb copy is restricted to in-frame clones and leaves out a portion. The sample lists some 140,000 clones, approximately 70% occurring once. Sequenced sample: PBMCs. The receptors derive from a human donor in good health. Each CDR3 is given with its conserved first and last residue. D genes are given only for firm matches. Rows may omit the clone size; those that give it use once, few, many or a size class.

cdr3_nt: TGCGCCAGCAGCTTGGAACTACAGGGAACTAATGAAAAACTGTTTTTT
cdr3_aa: CASSLELQGTNEKLFF
clone_size: few
cdr3_length: 16
v_call: TRBV5-1
j_call: TRBJ1-4
d_call: .

cdr3_nt: TGTGCCAGCAGCTCCCCCCCTTCAGGGGGCCATAGCAATCAGCCCCAGCATTTT
cdr3_aa: CASSSPPSGGHSNQPQHF
clone_size: .
cdr3_length: 18
v_call: TRBV28
j_call: TRBJ1-5
d_call: TRBD1

cdr3_nt: TGTGCCACCAGCGAGAGGGAGGGACGACCGAGCTCCTACGAGCAGTACTTC
cdr3_aa: CATSEREGRPSSYEQYF
clone_size: .
cdr3_length: 17
v_call: TRBV15
j_call: TRBJ2-7
d_call: TRBD2

cdr3_nt: TGTGCCAGCAGCGCTTTTGGCGGGACCACAGATACGCAGTATTTT
cdr3_aa: CASSAFGGTTDTQYF
clone_size: .
cdr3_length: 15
v_call: TRBV9
j_call: TRBJ2-3
d_call: .

cdr3_nt: TGTGCCAGCAGCTTGACTCTCGGTAGCGGCTCCTACGAGCAGTACTTC
cdr3_aa: CASSLTLGSGSYEQYF
clone_size: .
cdr3_length: 16
v_call: TRBV7-9
j_call: TRBJ2-7
d_call: .

cdr3_nt: TGTGCCAGCGGATGGGGGGTGAACACCGGGGAGCTGTTTTTT
cdr3_aa: CASGWGVNTGELFF
clone_size: few
cdr3_length: 14
v_call: TRBV6-1
j_call: TRBJ2-2
d_call: .

cdr3_nt: TGTGCCAGCAGCAATCCGACGGGGGCCTACGAGCAGTACTTC
cdr3_aa: CASSNPTGAYEQYF
clone_size: few
cdr3_length: 14
v_call: TRBV7-9
j_call: TRBJ2-7
d_call: .

cdr3_nt: TGTGCCAGCAGCGGGGGGACTAGCGGGATGTCCGGGGAGCTGTTTTTT
cdr3_aa: CASSGGTSGMSGELFF
clone_size: .
cdr3_length: 16
v_call: TRBV5-5
j_call: TRBJ2-2
d_call: TRBD2

cdr3_nt: TGTGCCAGCAGCCACCGCCTCTCCGGGGGGATCGCAGATACGCAGTATTTT
cdr3_aa: CASSHRLSGGIADTQYF
clone_size: .
cdr3_length: 17
v_call: TRBV5-5
j_call: TRBJ2-3
d_call: TRBD2

cdr3_nt: TGTGCCAGCAGTCCTGGTTTGGGCGGGACCCACCACTACGAGCAGTACTTC
cdr3_aa: CASSPGLGGTHHYEQYF
clone_size: .
cdr3_length: 17
v_call: TRBV28
j_call: TRBJ2-7
d_call: .

cdr3_nt: TGTGCCAGCAGCTTAGCCACGGGACAGGGCGGAAACACCATATATTTT
cdr3_aa: CASSLATGQGGNTIYF
clone_size: .
cdr3_length: 16
v_call: TRBV7-9
j_call: TRBJ1-3
d_call: TRBD1

cdr3_nt: .
cdr3_aa: CASSTSGQGPTIYF
clone_size: .
cdr3_length: 14
v_call: TRBV7-9
j_call: TRBJ1-3
d_call: .

cdr3_nt: TGTGCCAGCAGTCCGCAGGGGGATTGGAACGAGCAGTACTTC
cdr3_aa: CASSPQGDWNEQYF
clone_size: .
cdr3_length: 14
v_call: TRBV14
j_call: TRBJ2-7
d_call: TRBD1

cdr3_nt: TGTGCCAGCAGTATGGGACAGGTGGGTCCCTACGAGCAGTACTTC
cdr3_aa: CASSMGQVGPYEQYF
clone_size: .
cdr3_length: 15
v_call: TRBV11-1
j_call: TRBJ2-7
d_call: TRBD1

cdr3_nt: TGCGCCAGCCAGGTTGGAGGGGCCCTAGACGAGCAGTACTTC
cdr3_aa: CASQVGGALDEQYF
clone_size: .
cdr3_length: 14
v_call: TRBV5-1
j_call: TRBJ2-7
d_call: .

cdr3_nt: TGTGCCAGCTCACCGCGGCAAGCCAGCGAGCAGTACTTC
cdr3_aa: CASSPRQASEQYF
clone_size: .
cdr3_length: 13
v_call: TRBV18
j_call: TRBJ2-7
d_call: .

cdr3_nt: TGCGCCAGCAGGCGTACGGTTGTAGAGGGTAGCCAAAACATTCAGTACTTC
cdr3_aa: CASRRTVVEGSQNIQYF
clone_size: .
cdr3_length: 17
v_call: TRBV4-1
j_call: TRBJ2-4
d_call: .

cdr3_nt: TGTGCCGGAGGTAGCGGGAACACTGAAGCTTTCTTT
cdr3_aa: CAGGSGNTEAFF
clone_size: .
cdr3_length: 12
v_call: TRBV6-6
j_call: TRBJ1-1
d_call: .

cdr3_nt: TGTGCCAGCAGTTCGACAGTGAACACCGGGGAGCTGTTTTTT
cdr3_aa: CASSSTVNTGELFF
clone_size: .
cdr3_length: 14
v_call: TRBV27
j_call: TRBJ2-2
d_call: .

cdr3_nt: TGTGCCAGCAGCTTAGAACGGGGGAACCCTAACGAGCAGTACTTC
cdr3_aa: CASSLERGNPNEQYF
clone_size: once
cdr3_length: 15
v_call: TRBV11-1
j_call: TRBJ2-7
d_call: .

cdr3_nt: TGTGCCAGCAGCCCCCGGGGAGCAACTAATGAAAAACTGTTTTTT
cdr3_aa: CASSPRGATNEKLFF
clone_size: .
cdr3_length: 15
v_call: TRBV9
j_call: TRBJ1-4
d_call: .

cdr3_nt: TGTGCCAGCAGCCGCGGGCTTGGAAACACCATATATTTT
cdr3_aa: CASSRGLGNTIYF
clone_size: few
cdr3_length: 13
v_call: TRBV27
j_call: TRBJ1-3
d_call: .

cdr3_nt: TGTGCCAGCAGTCCGAGCGGGGGGGGCTACACCTTC
cdr3_aa: CASSPSGGGYTF
clone_size: few
cdr3_length: 12
v_call: TRBV6-1
j_call: TRBJ1-2
d_call: .